Below, one T cell receptor (beta chain) is given with its context. CDR3 length: 11 amino acids. Germline V CDR1 and CDR2: LGHNA, YNFKEQ. Between the trimmed V and J ends, which lost 1 base and 8 bases, there was a span of 5 bases. The sample originates from a study of T cell responses to AZD1222 COVID-19 vaccine. The wider study: Pooled together were second doses at about 4 or about 12 weeks.

Produced via immunoSEQ multiplex PCR; TCRdb's table is partial and in-frame only. The sample has around 200,000 clones; around 88% are singletons. This chain connects TRBV4-2 to TRBJ1-1; D ambiguous. The TCR originated in an adult in good health. The material sequenced was peripheral blood, taken on day 0 of AZD1222 vaccination. The CDR3 region is CASSQGLEAFF. CDR3 DNA sequence: TGTGCCAGCAGCCAAGGACTCGAAGCTTTCTTT.